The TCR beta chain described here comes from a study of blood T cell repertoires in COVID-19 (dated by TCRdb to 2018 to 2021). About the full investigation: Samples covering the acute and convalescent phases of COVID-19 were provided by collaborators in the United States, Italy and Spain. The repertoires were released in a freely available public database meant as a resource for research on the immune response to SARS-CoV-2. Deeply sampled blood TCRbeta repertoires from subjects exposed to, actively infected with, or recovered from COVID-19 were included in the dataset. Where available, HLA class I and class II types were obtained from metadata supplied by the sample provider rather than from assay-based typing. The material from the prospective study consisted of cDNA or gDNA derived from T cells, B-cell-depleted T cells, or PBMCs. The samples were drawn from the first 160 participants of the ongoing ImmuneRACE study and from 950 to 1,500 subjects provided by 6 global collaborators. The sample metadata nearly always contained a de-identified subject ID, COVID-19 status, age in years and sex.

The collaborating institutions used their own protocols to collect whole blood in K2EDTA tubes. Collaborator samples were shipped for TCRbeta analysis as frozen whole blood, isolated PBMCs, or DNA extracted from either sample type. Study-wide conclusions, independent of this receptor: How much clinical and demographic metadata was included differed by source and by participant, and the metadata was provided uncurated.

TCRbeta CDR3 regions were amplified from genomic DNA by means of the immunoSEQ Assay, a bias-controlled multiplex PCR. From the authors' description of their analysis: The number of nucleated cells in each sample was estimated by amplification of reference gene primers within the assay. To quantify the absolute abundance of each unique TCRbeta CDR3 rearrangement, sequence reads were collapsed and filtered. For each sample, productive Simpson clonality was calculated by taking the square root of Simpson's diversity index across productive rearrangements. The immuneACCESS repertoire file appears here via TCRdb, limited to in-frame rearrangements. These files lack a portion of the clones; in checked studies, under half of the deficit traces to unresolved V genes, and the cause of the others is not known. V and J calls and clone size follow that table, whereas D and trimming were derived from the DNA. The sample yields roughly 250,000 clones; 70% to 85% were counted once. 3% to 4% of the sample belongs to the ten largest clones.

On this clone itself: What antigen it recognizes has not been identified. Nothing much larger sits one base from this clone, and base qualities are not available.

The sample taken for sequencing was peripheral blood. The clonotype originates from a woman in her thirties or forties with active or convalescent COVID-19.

The nucleotide sequence reads as follows: TGTGCCAGCAGTTCGAGGTCAAGGGGAACCTACGAGCAGTACTTC. Translated, this gives CASSSRSRGTYEQYF. Recombination linked TRBV28 to TRBJ2-7, with TRBD1 perhaps the D gene, on 5 matching bases. The V end loses 4 bases and the J end loses 2 bases, and a stretch of 15 bases separates them. Sequences MDHEN (CDR1) and SYDVKM (CDR2) are obtained from the germline V gene. From the cysteine through the phenylalanine, the CDR3 covers 15 amino acids. Of all the DNA, just the CDR3 is kept, 45 bases in frame from base 1. Beyond the CDR3, the reference TRBV28 and TRBJ2-7 genes provide the residues; the full variable domain reads: DVKVTQSSRYLVKRTGEKVFLECVQDMDHENMFWYRQDPGLGLRLIYFSYDVKMKEKGDIPEGYSVSREKKERFSLILESASTNQTSMYLCASSSRSRGTYEQYFGPGTRLTVT.